The rows below give T cell receptor beta chains drawn from one sample of a study of radiotherapy plus CTLA-4 blockade in lung cancer. Generated by immunoSEQ multiplex PCR, the TCRdb table keeps only in-frame clones and is missing some. The sample carries around 59,000 clones, 72% recorded once. The sequenced sample was peripheral blood, obtained from a patient treated with radiotherapy plus ipilimumab. The origin of the receptors is a human donor with non-small cell lung cancer whose response to radiotherapy plus ipilimumab could not be evaluated. The CDR3 runs from the conserved cysteine through the conserved F or W. D genes are given only for firm matches. A row's size may be missing; if present it is once, few, many or a size class.

v_gene	abundance	j_gene	d_gene	CDR3nt	CDR3aa
TRBV6-5	NA	TRBJ2-7	TRBD1	TGTGCCAGCAGGCCGGGACAGGGGGTAAACGAGCAGTACTTC	CASRPGQGVNEQYF
TRBV2	NA	TRBJ2-3	TRBD2	TGTGCCAGCAGCTGGGGACTAGCAGATACGCAGTATTTT	CASSWGLADTQYF
TRBV30	NA	TRBJ2-7	NA	TGTGCCTCAAGGAGGGCGGGTATTGTCTACGAGCAGTACTTC	CASRRAGIVYEQYF
TRBV18	NA	TRBJ2-7	NA	TGTGCCAGCTCGCTACAGGGTGGATCCTACGAGCAGTACTTC	CASSLQGGSYEQYF
TRBV12-5	NA	TRBJ2-2	NA	TGTGCTAGTGGACGGGACAAGTCGGAGGAGCTGTTTTTT	CASGRDKSEELFF
TRBV7-2	NA	TRBJ2-7	NA	TGTGCCAGCAGCTCCACCTACGAGCAGTACTTC	CASSSTYEQYF
TRBV5-5	NA	TRBJ2-3	NA	TGTGCCAGCAGCCGGCGGGGAATTTCTACAGATACGCAGTATTTT	CASSRRGISTDTQYF
TRBV10-1	once	TRBJ2-2	TRBD2	TGCGCCATCTATCTAGCGGCGAACACCGGGGAGCTGTTTTTT	CAIYLAANTGELFF
TRBV6-5	NA	TRBJ2-3	NA	TGTGCCAGCAGTTACGTAGCAGGGGCCGGCACAGATACGCAGTATTTT	CASSYVAGAGTDTQYF
TRBV6-5	once	TRBJ2-7	NA	TGTGCCAGCAGCCGAGGAGGCAGTGTCTACGAGCAGTACTTC	CASSRGGSVYEQYF
TRBV27	NA	TRBJ1-4	TRBD1	TGTGCCAGCAGTCGCACGGGCCTAGGGGGCGAAAAACTGTTTTTT	CASSRTGLGGEKLFF
TRBV5-8	NA	TRBJ1-6	TRBD1	TGTGCCAGCAGCTTGGCAGGGGGAAATTCACCCCTCCACTTT	CASSLAGGNSPLHF
TRBV28	NA	TRBJ1-6	NA	TGTGCCAGCAGTTTAACAACAGGAGCATATAATTCACCCCTCCACTTT	CASSLTTGAYNSPLHF
TRBV4-2	NA	TRBJ1-2	NA	TGTGCCAGCAGCCAAGTTGGGGGGGGGCATGATGGCTACACCTTC	CASSQVGGGHDGYTF
TRBV4-3	NA	TRBJ1-1	TRBD1	TGCGCCAGCAGCCATCTGGGACAGGGGATGAACACTGAAGCTTTCTTT	CASSHLGQGMNTEAFF
TRBV7-9	NA	TRBJ2-3	NA	TGTGCCAGCAGCCCCGACCGCGGAGGCACAGATACGCAGTATTTT	CASSPDRGGTDTQYF
TRBV7-9	few	TRBJ2-7	NA	TGTGCCAGCGGACAGTACGAGCAGTACTTC	CASGQYEQYF
TRBV10-3	NA	TRBJ1-1	NA	TGTGCCATCAATGGGGGGGACACGAACACTGAAGCTTTCTTT	CAINGGDTNTEAFF
TRBV29-1	NA	TRBJ1-1	TRBD1	TGCAGCGTTGGGGACAGGTTAGGAGCTTTCTTT	CSVGDRLGAFF
TRBV7-8	NA	TRBJ2-1	TRBD1	TGTGCCAGCAGCCCTTGGACAGGGGCCAAAAATGACAATGAGCAGTTCTTC	CASSPWTGAKNDNEQFF
TRBV19	NA	TRBJ1-6	NA	TGTGCCAGTAGTACAACCCTCCAAGCAGCCAGGAATTCACCCCTCCACTTT	CASSTTLQAARNSPLHF
TRBV5-1	few	TRBJ2-7	TRBD1	TGCGCCAGCAGCTTAGAAATACTAGGCGGGACAGGTACCTACGAGCAGTACTTC	CASSLEILGGTGTYEQYF
TRBV5-1	NA	TRBJ2-7	TRBD2	TGCGCCAGCAGCAGCGGGGCCTCCTACGAGCAGTACTTC	CASSSGASYEQYF
TRBV19	NA	TRBJ2-7	TRBD1	TGTGCCAGTAAGGGACAGGTCGACTCCTACGAGCAGTACTTC	CASKGQVDSYEQYF
TRBV27	NA	TRBJ2-5	TRBD2	TGTGCCAGCAGTTCCCATCCTAGCGGGGTTAACCAAGAGACCCAGTACTTC	CASSSHPSGVNQETQYF
TRBV12-5	NA	TRBJ2-3	NA	TGTGCTAGTGGTTTTGGAGGGGGCGCGGAAGATACGCAGTATTTT	CASGFGGGAEDTQYF
TRBV6-1	NA	TRBJ1-6	NA	TGTGCCAGCTCGGCGGGCCCCTATAATTCACCCCTCCACTTT	CASSAGPYNSPLHF
TRBV11-2	few	TRBJ2-1	TRBD1	TGTGCCAGCAGCTTAGGACAGGGAAGGTACAATGAGCAGTTCTTC	CASSLGQGRYNEQFF
TRBV30	NA	TRBJ1-2	NA	TGTGCCTGGAGTGTAGCGACCGAAACGACCTACACCTTC	CAWSVATETTYTF
TRBV2	NA	TRBJ1-5	TRBD1	TGTGCCAGCAGTCAGGACAGGGACAAACTCAATAGCAATCAGCCCCAGCATTTT	CASSQDRDKLNSNQPQHF